This T cell receptor beta chain was obtained from a study of blood T cell repertoires in COVID-19. Germline V CDR1 and CDR2: LGHDT, YNNKEL (reference sequence). This CDR3 has 11 amino acids. The germline V and J ends were trimmed by 0 bases and 8 bases, with 4 bases remaining between them. TCRdb's copy holds only in-frame clones and misses some; the assay was immunoSEQ multiplex PCR. The sample records 120,000 to 150,000 clones, 80% being singletons. This receptor was obtained from a man aged 60-69 years with active or convalescent COVID-19. V usage is TRBV3-1 (or the pseudogene TRBV3-2) and J usage is TRBJ1-2, with no clear D. Sequencing was carried out using peripheral blood. In DNA, the CDR3 is TGTGCCAGCAGCCAAGATGGCGGCTACACCTTC. This translates into CASSQDGGYTF.